The present T cell receptor (beta chain) was sequenced within a study of shared clonotypes between healthy human individuals. Across the study: The donors, a couple of women and a few men, were aged 18 to 49.

Each subset's genomic DNA was shared equally among a number of immunoSEQ plates. TCRdb's copy holds only in-frame clones and misses some; the assay was immunoSEQ multiplex PCR. The data show roughly 1 million clones, roughly 80% seen once. This clone was observed many times. Its antigen is not known. Per the germline V gene, CDR1 is SGHDT and CDR2 is YYEEEE. This CDR3 region has 11 residues. V lost 4 bases to trimming and J lost 4 bases, with 6 bases between them. Study-wide points: Blood alone was sampled, and tissue repertoires likely differ.

The V gene is TRBV5-6, the J gene TRBJ2-7; D gene unclear. The receptor was isolated from a young man in good health. Sequencing was done on a sample of memory CD4+ T cells sorted from blood. Regarding subset: CD45RA-negative fraction. The CDR3 protein is CASSQKYEQYF. CDR3 sequence (DNA): TGTGCCAGCAGCCAGAAGTACGAGCAGTACTTC. The full variable domain, completed using reference TRBV5-6 and TRBJ2-7, is DAGVTQSPTHLIKTRGQQVTLRCSPKSGHDTVSWYQQALGQGPQFIFQYYEEEERQRGNFPDRFSGHQFPNYSSELNVNALLLGDSALYLCASSQKYEQYFGPGTRLTVT.